The rows below give T cell receptor beta chains drawn from one sample of a study of post-analysis software for immune sequencing data. TCRdb passed the PCR reads through MiXCR, listing each CDR3 protein once. The data show hundreds of thousands of distinct CDR3 sequences, approximately 30% seen once. Sequencing used blood. Every receptor here comes from a girl between 5 and 17 years old with multiple sclerosis. CDR3s include the opening cysteine and the closing phenylalanine or tryptophan.

v_call: TRBV28; cdr3_length: 18; cdr3_aa: CASSLPKGGTGPPYEQYF
v_call: TRBV12-3/TRBV12-4; cdr3_length: 15; cdr3_aa: CANSFGVGGADAQYF
v_call: TRBV4-3; cdr3_length: 17; cdr3_aa: CASSRTLGQGPYNEQFF
v_call: TRBV9; cdr3_length: 16; cdr3_aa: CASSVESGFSYNEQFF
v_call: TRBV7-9; cdr3_length: 14; cdr3_aa: CASSLVAAQETQYF
v_call: TRBV20-1; cdr3_length: 15; cdr3_aa: CSASPSGIVGDTQYF
v_call: TRBV2; cdr3_length: 17; cdr3_aa: CASPSGSSGGSAYEQYF
v_call: TRBV28; cdr3_length: 13; cdr3_aa: CASRVGHYNEQFF
v_call: TRBV25-1; cdr3_length: 14; cdr3_aa: CASSAPYAQDTQYF
v_call: TRBV6-1; cdr3_length: 16; cdr3_aa: CASSERGQGFQSPLHF
v_call: TRBV12-3/TRBV12-4; cdr3_length: 15; cdr3_aa: CASSPGIAFQETQYF
v_call: TRBV10-1; cdr3_length: 16; cdr3_aa: CASSPIGASGSNEQYF
v_call: TRBV7-9; cdr3_length: 12; cdr3_aa: CASSPTPHEQFF
v_call: TRBV3-1; cdr3_length: 16; cdr3_aa: CASSHPTRLAGGEQFF
v_call: TRBV6-5; cdr3_length: 13; cdr3_aa: CAGPDGPLSPLHF
v_call: TRBV10-3; cdr3_length: 14; cdr3_aa: CAIKLGQGEETQYF
v_call: TRBV9; cdr3_length: 14; cdr3_aa: CASSTRLAGDTQYF
v_call: TRBV18; cdr3_length: 15; cdr3_aa: CASQVGDPNQETQYF
v_call: TRBV7-9; cdr3_length: 12; cdr3_aa: CASSFTPTGYTF
v_call: TRBV29-1; cdr3_length: 13; cdr3_aa: CSVTGTVNTEAFF
v_call: TRBV7-2; cdr3_length: 14; cdr3_aa: CASSLNRGNFEQYF
v_call: TRBV6-1; cdr3_length: 16; cdr3_aa: CASSEVTGVGTDTQYF
v_call: TRBV10-3; cdr3_length: 13; cdr3_aa: CAISESAQETQYF
v_call: TRBV7-2; cdr3_length: 18; cdr3_aa: CASSFSLRGNRANTEAFF
v_call: TRBV7-9; cdr3_length: 13; cdr3_aa: CASAPAPNYEQYF
v_call: TRBV11-3; cdr3_length: 14; cdr3_aa: CASSRAGGSGTQYF
v_call: TRBV12-3/TRBV12-4; cdr3_length: 15; cdr3_aa: CASSLTAPGGSPLHF
v_call: TRBV5-1; cdr3_length: 16; cdr3_aa: CASSTDRAVSGTEAFF